Sequencing of this T cell receptor beta chain was carried out in a study of blood T cell repertoires in COVID-19. Study-wide context: COVID-19 samples collected from the United States, Italy and Spain covered acute and convalescent phases. PBMCs, B-cell-depleted T cells, or T cells were the source of the cDNA or gDNA that made up the material.

There are 15 residues in the CDR3. Germline V gives CDR1 SGHRS, CDR2 YFSETQ. V dropped 3 bases and J dropped 6; count of bases not matched to a gene: 10. Study processing details: Estimation of nucleated cell counts was performed using reference gene primer amplification. Profiling relied on immunoSEQ multiplex PCR, and the TCRdb table lists in-frame clones only, not all of them. V and J calls plus clone size are reproduced from that table; the DNA served to infer D and trimming. The sample has about 290,000 clones; 80% to 90% are singletons. This receptor was taken from a man aged 40-50 years with acute or convalescent COVID-19. The sequenced sample consisted of peripheral blood. The V gene is TRBV5-1, the J gene TRBJ2-3; 7 bases map to TRBD1. The CDR3 loop reads CASSSGTVYLDTQYF. The CDR3 DNA is TGCGCCAGCAGCTCCGGGACAGTTTACTTGGATACGCAGTATTTT.